This T cell receptor beta chain was identified during a study of shared clonotypes between healthy human individuals. In replicate PCRs of unsorted PBMC, around 300 ng DNA, 30,000 or so T cell genomes, was used. This table comes from immunoSEQ multiplex PCR, and its TCRdb copy is limited to in-frame clones, with some not included. This repertoire shows more than 450,000 clones, around 79% found once; its top ten account for over 10%. Turning to this clone: The target antigen is unknown.

Study outcomes and limitations: Represented diversity, genetic and exposure-history alike, was limited by few donors.

The germline CDR1 and CDR2 sequences are LNHDA and SQIVND (reference sequence). V was trimmed by 10 bases and J by 2 bases, leaving 14 bases between them. The CDR3 extends over 14 amino acids. The V call is TRBV19, the J call TRBJ2-2; D is uncertain. The TCR was taken from a woman in her thirties or forties in good health. Some clones in this sample may be carry-over from other donors' samples. Sequenced material: PBMCs. Written as DNA, the CDR3 is TGTGCCACCCGAGGAGTTGGTAACACCGGGGAGCTGTTTTTT. Its protein product is CATRGVGNTGELFF. The full variable domain, in which reference TRBV19 and TRBJ2-2 provide the parts outside the CDR3, is DGGITQSPKYLFRKEGQNVTLSCEQNLNHDAMYWYRQDPGQGLRLIYYSQIVNDFQKGDIAEGYSVSREKKESFPLTVTSAQKNPTAFYLCATRGVGNTGELFFGEGSRLTVL.